This paragraph covers one T cell receptor (beta chain) sequence. These data belong to a study of blood T cell repertoires in COVID-19. Assay used: immunoSEQ multiplex PCR; TCRdb lists only in-frame clones, some missing. The table has about 310,000 clones, about 85% seen once. The clonotype was recovered from a woman under 40 who had been exposed to COVID-19. The sample consisted of PBMCs or T cells enriched from blood (not recorded which).

The CDR3 reads CSVDSGRATGELFF. For the CDR3, the DNA is TGCAGCGTTGACTCAGGGAGGGCCACCGGGGAGCTGTTTTTT. The chain has TRBV29-1 and TRBJ2-2; 7 positions match TRBD2. There are 14 residues in the CDR3. The V segment lost 3 bases and the J segment 4 bases; nucleotides outside the gene matches: 5. The germline CDR1 and CDR2 sequences are SQVTM and ANQGSEA.